This T cell receptor (beta chain) originates from a study of response to subunit inactivated influenza vaccine. One entry per CDR3 protein, called by TCRdb with MiXCR from the RT-PCR reads. The table records 500,000 to 600,000 distinct CDR3 sequences, about 11% of them present only once. Germline CDR1 is KGHSH and CDR2 is LQKENI. V lost 5 bases, J lost 4 bases, and 18 bases lay in between. The CDR3 runs to 17 residues. The same data also went into a second study, on T cells expressing NK-cell markers. This second study notes: With UMIs, 5'RACE template switching was used to make TCR beta cDNA. The TCR beta repertoires were obtained from sorted CD3+CD56+NKG2C+, CD3+CD56+NKG2C- and CD3+CD56-NKG2C+ T cells. Several of the experiments relied on an anti-gamma-delta TCR antibody so that only alpha-beta TCR T cells were sorted. In several donors, dominant clonotypes made up about 25-60.1% of CD3+CD56-NKG2C+ cells.

The sequences come from PBMCs from blood, collected on the day of vaccination. The gene calls are TRBV18 and TRBJ2-6; D is possibly TRBD1 (6 bases). This TCR was recovered from a man aged 50-60 years who received an inactivated influenza vaccine. CDR3 protein: CASSFQGLTAGANVLTF. The CDR3 nucleotides are TGTGCCAGCTCATTTCAGGGGCTAACAGCCGGGGCCAACGTCCTGACTTTC.